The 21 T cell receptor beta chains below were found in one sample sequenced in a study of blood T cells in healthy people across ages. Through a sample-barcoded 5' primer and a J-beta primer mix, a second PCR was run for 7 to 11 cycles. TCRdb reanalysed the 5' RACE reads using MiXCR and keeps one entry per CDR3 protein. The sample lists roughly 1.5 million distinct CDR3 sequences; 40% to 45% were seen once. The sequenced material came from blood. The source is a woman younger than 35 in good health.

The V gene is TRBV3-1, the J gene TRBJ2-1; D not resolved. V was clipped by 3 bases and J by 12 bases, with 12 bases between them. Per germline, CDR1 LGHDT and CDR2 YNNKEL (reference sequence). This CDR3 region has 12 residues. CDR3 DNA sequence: TGTGCCAGCAGCCACTCCCAGTCCCGGCAGTTCTTC. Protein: CASSHSQSRQFF.

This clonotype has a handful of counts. CDR3 residues: CASRRTGTGNEKLFF. CDR3 coding DNA: TGTGCCAGCAGACGGACCGGGACAGGGAATGAAAAACTGTTTTTT. The chain has TRBV3-1 and TRBJ1-4; TRBD1 aligns across 9 bases. CDR3 length: 15 amino acids. V lost 6 bases to trimming and J lost 5 bases; unmatched junction nucleotides: 7. The germline gives CDR1 LGHDT, CDR2 YNNKEL (reference sequence).

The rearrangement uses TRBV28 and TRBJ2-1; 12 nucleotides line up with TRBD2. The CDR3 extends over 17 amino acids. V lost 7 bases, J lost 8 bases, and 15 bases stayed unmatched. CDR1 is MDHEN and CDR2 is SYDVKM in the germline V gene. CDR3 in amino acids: CASITRRLAGVFDEQFF. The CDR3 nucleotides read TGTGCCAGCATTACTAGGAGACTAGCGGGAGTTTTCGATGAGCAGTTCTTC.

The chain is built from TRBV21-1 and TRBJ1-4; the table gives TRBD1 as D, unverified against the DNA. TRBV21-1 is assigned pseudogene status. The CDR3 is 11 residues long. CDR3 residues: CASTPGKKLFF. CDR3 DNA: TGTGCCAGCACCCCGGGGAAAAAACTGTTTTTT.

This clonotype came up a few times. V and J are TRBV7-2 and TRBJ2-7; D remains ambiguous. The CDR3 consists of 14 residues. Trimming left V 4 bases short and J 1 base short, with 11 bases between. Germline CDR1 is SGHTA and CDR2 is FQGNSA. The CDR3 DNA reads TGTGCCAGCAGCTCGACGGTTTTTTCCTACGAGCAGTACTTC. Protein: CASSSTVFSYEQYF.

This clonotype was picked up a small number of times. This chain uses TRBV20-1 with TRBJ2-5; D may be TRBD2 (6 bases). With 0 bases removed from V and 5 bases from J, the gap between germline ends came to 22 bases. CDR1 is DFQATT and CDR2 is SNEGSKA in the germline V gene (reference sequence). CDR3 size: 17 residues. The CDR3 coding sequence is TGCAGTGCTAGAGATGGCAGGCAGGCGGGGTGGGTCGAGACCCAGTACTTC. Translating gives CSARDGRQAGWVETQYF.

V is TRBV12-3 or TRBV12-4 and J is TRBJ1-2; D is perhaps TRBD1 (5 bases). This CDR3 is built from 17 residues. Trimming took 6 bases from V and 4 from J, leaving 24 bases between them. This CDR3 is CASSGPGLPGSRYGYTF. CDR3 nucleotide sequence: TGTGCCAGCAGCGGACCCGGACTTCCAGGGTCCCGCTATGGCTACACCTTC.

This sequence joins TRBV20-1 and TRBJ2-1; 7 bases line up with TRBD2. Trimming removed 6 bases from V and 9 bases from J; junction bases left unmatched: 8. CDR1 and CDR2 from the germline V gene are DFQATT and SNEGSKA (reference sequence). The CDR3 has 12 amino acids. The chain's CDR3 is CSASPGTIEQFF. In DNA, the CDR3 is TGCAGTGCAAGCCCCGGGACTATTGAGCAGTTCTTC.

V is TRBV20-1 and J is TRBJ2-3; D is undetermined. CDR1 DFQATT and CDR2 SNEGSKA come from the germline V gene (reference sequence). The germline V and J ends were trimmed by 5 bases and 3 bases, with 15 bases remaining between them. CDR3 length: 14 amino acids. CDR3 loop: CSADPDENTDTQYF. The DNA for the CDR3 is TGCAGTGCTGACCCCGACGAGAATACAGATACGCAGTATTTT.

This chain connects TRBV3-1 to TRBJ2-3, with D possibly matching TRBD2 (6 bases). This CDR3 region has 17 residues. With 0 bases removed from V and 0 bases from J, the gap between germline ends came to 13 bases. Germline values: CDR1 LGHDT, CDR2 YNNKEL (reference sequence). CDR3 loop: CASSQDHPGASTDTQYF. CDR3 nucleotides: TGTGCCAGCAGCCAAGATCATCCGGGAGCTAGCACAGATACGCAGTATTTT.

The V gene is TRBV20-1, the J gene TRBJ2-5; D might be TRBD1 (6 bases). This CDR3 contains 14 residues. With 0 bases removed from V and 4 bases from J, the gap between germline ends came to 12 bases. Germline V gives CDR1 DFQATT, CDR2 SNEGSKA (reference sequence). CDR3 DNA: TGCAGTGCTAGAGAATTCAGGGGTGGAGAGACCCAGTACTTC. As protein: CSAREFRGGETQYF.

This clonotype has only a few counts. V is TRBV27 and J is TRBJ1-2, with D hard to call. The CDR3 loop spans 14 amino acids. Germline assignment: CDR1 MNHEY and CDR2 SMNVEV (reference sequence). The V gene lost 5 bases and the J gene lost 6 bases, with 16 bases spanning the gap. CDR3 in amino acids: CASSPGPMLNGYTF. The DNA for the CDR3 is TGTGCCAGCAGTCCAGGACCTATGCTTAATGGCTACACCTTC.

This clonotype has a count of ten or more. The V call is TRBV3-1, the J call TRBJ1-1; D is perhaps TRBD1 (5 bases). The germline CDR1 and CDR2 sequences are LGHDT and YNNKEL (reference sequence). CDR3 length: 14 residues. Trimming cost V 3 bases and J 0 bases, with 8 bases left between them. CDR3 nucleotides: TGTGCCAGCAGCCAGCAGGGAATGAACACTGAAGCTTTCTTT. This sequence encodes CASSQQGMNTEAFF.

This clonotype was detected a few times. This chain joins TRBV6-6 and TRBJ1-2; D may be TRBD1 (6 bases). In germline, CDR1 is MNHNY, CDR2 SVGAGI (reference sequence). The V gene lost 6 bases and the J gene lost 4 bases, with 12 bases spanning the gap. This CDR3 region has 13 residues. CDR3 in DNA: TGTGCCAGCAGCCAGGGGTCGAGCTATGGCTACACCTTC. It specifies CASSQGSSYGYTF.

The CDR3: CASSSLRGPPDTQYF. CDR3 coding DNA: TGTGCCAGCAGCTCCCTAAGGGGCCCCCCAGATACGCAGTATTTT. The J gene is TRBJ2-3, the V gene TRBV11-2, with a tentative D call TRBD1 (5 bases). Trimming removed 4 bases from V and 4 bases from J, with 15 bases in between. The CDR3 contains 15 residues. CDR1 and CDR2 (germline): SGHAT, FQNNGV.

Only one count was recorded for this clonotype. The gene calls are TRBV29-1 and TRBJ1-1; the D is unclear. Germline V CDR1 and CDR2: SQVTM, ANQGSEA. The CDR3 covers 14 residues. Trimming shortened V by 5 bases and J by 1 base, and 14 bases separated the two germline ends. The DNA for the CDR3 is TGCAGCGTTAGAAGCCTTTTCGGGAACACTGAAGCTTTCTTT. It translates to CSVRSLFGNTEAFF.

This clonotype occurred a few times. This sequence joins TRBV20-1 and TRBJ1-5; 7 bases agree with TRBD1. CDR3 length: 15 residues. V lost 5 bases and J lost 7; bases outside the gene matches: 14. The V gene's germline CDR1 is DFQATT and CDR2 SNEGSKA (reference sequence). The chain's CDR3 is CSADTLRQGEQPQHF. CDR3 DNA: TGCAGTGCTGACACGCTCCGACAGGGCGAACAGCCCCAGCATTTT.

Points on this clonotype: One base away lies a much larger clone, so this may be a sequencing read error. The CDR3, as DNA: TGTGCCAGCAGTCACAGGGGCCGCGTCGAACTGTTTTTT. Protein product: CASSHRGRVELFF. The V and J genes are TRBV12-3 or TRBV12-4 and TRBJ1-4; 7 bases agree with TRBD1. The CDR3 contains 13 residues. V was clipped by 5 bases and J by 12 bases; unmatched bases: 9.

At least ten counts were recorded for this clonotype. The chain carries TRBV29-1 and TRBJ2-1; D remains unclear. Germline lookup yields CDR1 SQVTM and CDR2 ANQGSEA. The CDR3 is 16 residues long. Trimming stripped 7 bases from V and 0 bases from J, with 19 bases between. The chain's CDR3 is CSALLMYASSYNEQFF. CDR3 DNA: TGCAGCGCTCTACTCATGTATGCTAGCTCCTACAATGAGCAGTTCTTC.

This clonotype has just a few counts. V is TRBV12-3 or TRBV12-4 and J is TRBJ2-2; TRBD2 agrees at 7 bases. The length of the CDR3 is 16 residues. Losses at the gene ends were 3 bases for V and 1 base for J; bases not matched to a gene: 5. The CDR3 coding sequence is TGTGCCAGCAGTTTTGGGCGGGAGCAGAACACCGGGGAGCTGTTTTTT. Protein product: CASSFGREQNTGELFF.

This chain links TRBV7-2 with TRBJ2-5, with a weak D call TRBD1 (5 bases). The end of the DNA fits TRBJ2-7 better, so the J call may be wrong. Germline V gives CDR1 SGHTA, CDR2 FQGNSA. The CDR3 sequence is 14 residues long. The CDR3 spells CASSGKGPYYEQYF. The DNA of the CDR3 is TGTGCCAGCAGTGGGAAGGGGCCCTACTACGAGCAGTACTTC.